The 16 T cell receptor beta chains listed next were all sequenced from one sample in a study of blood T cell repertoires in COVID-19 (dated by TCRdb to between 2020 and 2021). Receptor amplification or capture employed the immunoSEQ multiplex PCR assay. Drawn from immuneACCESS, this table holds only the in-frame rearrangements with V and J called that TCRdb kept. Clones are partly lost; checked studies trace under half to an unresolved V gene and leave the rest unexplained. In this sample the table shows about 120,000 clones, 75% to 90% of which occur a single time. Of the sample, about 8.5% falls within the top ten clones. The source material was peripheral blood. The receptors derive from a woman in her forties with acute or convalescent COVID-19.

This chain connects TRBV28 to TRBJ1-1; D is ambiguous. Trimming removed 2 bases from V and 3 bases from J, with 10 bases in between. Germline V gives CDR1 MDHEN, CDR2 SYDVKM. The CDR3 extends over 14 amino acids. As DNA, the CDR3 is TGTGCCAGCAGTTTAACCGCGGGGTACACTGAAGCTTTCTTT. Protein product: CASSLTAGYTEAFF.

In its sample, this clone was seen once. V and J are TRBV6-5 and TRBJ1-2, with 11 bases that match TRBD1. The CDR3 consists of 12 residues. V was pared by 6 bases and J by 6 bases, with 0 bases of the junction left unmatched. Germline loops: CDR1 MNHEY, CDR2 SVGAGI. The CDR3 region is CASRGQGDGYTF. The CDR3 DNA reads TGTGCCAGCAGGGGACAGGGGGATGGCTACACCTTC.

The chain has TRBV6-1 and TRBJ2-6; D gene ambiguous. The V end lost 2 bases, the J end lost 4 bases, and 9 bases lay between the germline ends. CDR1 MNHNS and CDR2 SASEGT come from the germline V gene. The CDR3 has 15 amino acids. The CDR3 DNA follows: TGTGCCAGCAGTGAAACGACGACAGGGGCCAACGTCCTGACTTTC. Translation: CASSETTTGANVLTF.

The V and J genes are TRBV6-5 and TRBJ2-2; 7 nucleotides line up with TRBD2. Germline V CDR1 and CDR2: MNHEY, SVGAGI. This CDR3 spans 16 amino acids. The junction had 8 bases not matched to a gene; V was cut back by 3 bases and J by 4 bases. The CDR3 coding sequence is TGTGCCAGCAGTTATCGACGGGGGGTAGGCACCGGGGAGCTGTTTTTT. This sequence encodes CASSYRRGVGTGELFF.

The chain employs TRBV6-5 and TRBJ1-6; 7 nucleotides line up with TRBD1. Unmatched junction bases numbered 4, after V lost 0 bases and J lost 8 bases. Germline V gene data show CDR1 as MNHEY and CDR2 as SVGAGI. The CDR3 has 15 amino acids. CDR3 nucleotides: TGTGCCAGCAGTTACTCGGAACAGGGGTATTCACCCCTCCACTTT. It yields the protein CASSYSEQGYSPLHF.

This sequence joins TRBV6-5 and TRBJ2-3, with 8 bases aligning to TRBD2. CDR3 length: 15 amino acids. Germline-derived CDR1 and CDR2 are MNHEY and SVGAGI. The V gene end was trimmed by 5 bases and the J gene end by 2 bases; junction bases not matched to a gene: 6. This chain's CDR3 is CASSRLASPTDTQYF. CDR3 nucleotides: TGTGCCAGCAGTAGACTAGCGAGCCCCACAGATACGCAGTATTTT.

This clone came up a few times. The chain uses TRBV15 and TRBJ1-2; TRBD1 aligns across 8 bases. With V trimmed by 1 base and J by 3 bases, 4 bases remained unmatched. From germline, CDR1 is LNHNV and CDR2 YYDKDF (reference sequence). CDR3 length: 15 amino acids. The CDR3, as DNA: TGTGCCACCAGCAGAGCGGCAGGGGGCTACTATGGCTACACCTTC. Translated, it gives CATSRAAGGYYGYTF.

V gene TRBV2 combines with J gene TRBJ2-7, with D maybe TRBD1 (5 bases). V was clipped by 1 base and J by 1 base, with 5 bases between them. CDR1 is SNHLY and CDR2 is FYNNEI in the germline V gene. There are 13 residues in the CDR3. The CDR3 DNA reads TGTGCCAGCAGTGAAGGACAGTCCTACGAGCAGTACTTC. This translates into CASSEGQSYEQYF.

V usage is TRBV9 and J usage is TRBJ1-2; 8 nucleotides line up with TRBD1. The CDR3 loop spans 14 amino acids. Trimming at V came to 3 bases and at J to 2 bases, leaving 3 bases not matched to a gene. Germline values: CDR1 SGDLS, CDR2 YYNGEE. CDR3 region: CASSGQGRNYGYTF. The CDR3 bases are TGTGCCAGCAGCGGACAGGGGAGAAACTATGGCTACACCTTC.

The genes are TRBV27 and TRBJ1-5, with D possibly TRBD1 on 6 matching bases. The V gene lost 3 bases and the J gene lost 0 bases, with 12 bases spanning the gap. The V gene's germline CDR1 is MNHEY and CDR2 SMNVEV (reference sequence). The length of the CDR3 is 16 residues. The CDR3 sequence: CASSLRGQNSNQPQHF. In DNA, the CDR3 is TGTGCCAGCAGTTTGAGAGGACAGAATAGCAATCAGCCCCAGCATTTT.

The rearrangement joins TRBV7-9 to TRBJ2-3; 8 bases are shared with TRBD2. J lost 0 bases, V lost 5 bases, and 7 bases had no gene match. Germline lookup yields CDR1 SEHNR and CDR2 FQNEAQ (reference sequence). The CDR3 is 16 residues long. For the CDR3, the DNA is TGTGCCAGCAGCGGTCTAGCGGGTATGAGCACAGATACGCAGTATTTT. It specifies CASSGLAGMSTDTQYF.

This clone has a handful of counts. The genes are TRBV18 and TRBJ1-2, with a tentative D call TRBD1 (6 bases). The ends were cut back, 2 bases at V and 6 bases at J, with 10 bases in the middle. Germline V gene data show CDR1 as KGHSH and CDR2 as LQKENI. This CDR3 comprises 13 residues. CDR3: CASSPIGGNGYTF. The CDR3 nucleotides read TGTGCCAGCTCACCAATTGGGGGCAATGGCTACACCTTC.

The V gene is TRBV30, the J gene TRBJ1-2, with D possibly matching TRBD1 (6 bases). The V and J ends lost 0 bases and 7 bases respectively, with 15 bases between them. Per germline, CDR1 GTSNPN and CDR2 SVGIG (reference sequence). The CDR3 length is 14 residues. The CDR3 loop is CAWSVGGGGSGYTF. In DNA, the CDR3 is TGTGCCTGGAGTGTAGGGGGGGGAGGCTCTGGCTACACCTTC.

The CDR3 protein is CASSSGDSNSPLHF. CDR3 DNA: TGCGCCAGCAGCTCGGGGGATTCCAATTCACCCCTCCACTTT. The chain recombines TRBV5-1 with TRBJ1-6, with D maybe TRBD1 (5 bases). Trimming took off 3 bases at V and 7 bases at J, with 11 bases between the two ends. This CDR3 is built from 14 residues. Germline V CDR1 and CDR2: SGHRS, YFSETQ.

The rearrangement uses TRBV5-1 and TRBJ1-1; D gene ambiguous. CDR1 is SGHRS, CDR2 YFSETQ, per germline. This CDR3 is built from 17 residues. Trimming left V 0 bases short and J 5 bases short, with 20 bases between. CDR3 bases: TGCGCCAGCAGCTTGGCGGGGAGATCATATACGGGAACTGAAGCTTTCTTT. Protein: CASSLAGRSYTGTEAFF.

This chain uses TRBV11-2 with TRBJ1-4; possible D gene TRBD1, 5 bases. The CDR3 is 18 amino acids. The V gene lost 5 bases and the J gene lost 6 bases, with 25 bases spanning the gap. From germline, CDR1 is SGHAT and CDR2 FQNNGV. CDR3 in DNA: TGTGCCAGCAGCCGCCCTCGTGGGCAAAAATGGGGGGATGAAAAACTGTTTTTT. Its translation is CASSRPRGQKWGDEKLFF.